This T cell receptor beta chain was captured by sequencing in a study of blood T cell repertoires in COVID-19. This CDR3 region has 15 residues. Germline values: CDR1 MDHEN, CDR2 SYDVKM. Trimming removed 4 bases at V and 7 bases at J, with 17 bases between. Using immunoSEQ multiplex PCR, the repertoire was profiled, and TCRdb retains in-frame clones only, with some absent. The table lists hundreds of thousands of clones, 84% of them singletons. The chain combines TRBV28 with TRBJ2-1, with a weak D call TRBD1 (6 bases). This TCR was sampled from a man aged 30-40 years with acute COVID-19. Sample: PBMCs or T cells enriched from blood (not recorded which). The CDR3 bases are TGTGCCAGCAGTTCCCATGGACAGTGGAGTAATGAGCAGTTCTTC. It translates to CASSSHGQWSNEQFF. Based on the CDR3 plus reference TRBV28 and TRBJ2-1, the full variable domain is DVKVTQSSRYLVKRTGEKVFLECVQDMDHENMFWYRQDPGLGLRLIYFSYDVKMKEKGDIPEGYSVSREKKERFSLILESASTNQTSMYLCASSSHGQWSNEQFFGPGTRLTVL.